What follows are 14 T cell receptor beta chains derived from one specimen sequenced in a study of T cell responses to AZD1222 COVID-19 vaccine. The assay was immunoSEQ multiplex PCR, and TCRdb's table has in-frame clones only and misses some. The profile shows 95,000 to 110,000 clones, about 88% of them singletons. Specimen: peripheral blood, collected on day 0 of AZD1222 vaccination. These receptors originate from an adult in good health.

The V call is TRBV9, the J call TRBJ1-3; D not certain. CDR1 is SGDLS and CDR2 is YYNGEE in the germline V gene. This CDR3 has 16 amino acids. V lost 2 bases and J 2 bases, leaving 14 bases between the germline ends. In DNA, the CDR3 is TGTGCCAGCAGCGTTTCCGTACAGAATCCTGGAAACACCATATATTTT. This codes for CASSVSVQNPGNTIYF.

This clone was counted only a few times. CDR3 sequence reads: CASSMKGFEEAFF. The CDR3 DNA is TGTGCCAGTAGTATGAAGGGATTTGAGGAAGCTTTCTTT. The chain employs TRBV19 and TRBJ1-1; no definite D call. The CDR3 spans 13 residues. The ends were cut back, 3 bases at V and 8 bases at J, with 13 bases in the middle. Germline V lookup: CDR1 LNHDA, CDR2 SQIVND (reference sequence).

CDR3 bases: TGTGCCAGCAGAAACCCTCTAGGGGGCCTTGGTAATTCACCCCTCCACTTT. This codes for CASRNPLGGLGNSPLHF. The chain couples TRBV28 to TRBJ1-6, with 7 positions matching TRBD1. The length of the CDR3 is 17 residues. In germline, CDR1 is MDHEN, CDR2 SYDVKM. V shed 6 bases and J 6 bases; nucleotides not matched to a gene: 14.

This clone was found once. This chain joins TRBV9 and TRBJ2-5, with D hard to call. Trimming took 0 bases from V and 4 from J, leaving 10 bases between them. Germline CDR1 and CDR2: SGDLS and YYNGEE. There are 14 residues in the CDR3. This CDR3 reads CASSVEGRRETQYF. CDR3 bases: TGTGCCAGCAGCGTAGAGGGCAGACGAGAGACCCAGTACTTC.

This clone was observed once. The chain joins TRBV30 to TRBJ1-1; 7 bases are shared with TRBD1. V was pared by 7 bases and J by 7 bases, with 6 bases of the junction left unmatched. CDR1 GTSNPN and CDR2 SVGIG come from the germline V gene (reference sequence). This CDR3 is built from 11 residues. CDR3 protein: CALHQGVEAFF. In DNA, the CDR3 is TGTGCCTTACATCAGGGGGTTGAAGCTTTCTTT.

The CDR3: CASSLGGQPGSNQPQHF. CDR3 nucleotides: TGTGCCAGCAGCTTAGGGGGACAGCCAGGGAGCAATCAGCCCCAGCATTTT. This chain uses TRBV7-9 with TRBJ1-5; TRBD1 agrees at 7 bases. Germline CDR1 SEHNR, CDR2 FQNEAQ (reference sequence). The CDR3 totals 17 residues. V dropped 1 base and J dropped 1; count of bases not matched to a gene: 7.

The rearrangement uses TRBV10-3 and TRBJ1-6; D gene unclear. V was shortened by 0 bases and J by 7 bases, with 13 bases between the two germline ends. This CDR3 region has 16 residues. Germline CDR1 and CDR2: ENHRY and SYGVKD. CDR3 DNA: TGTGCCATCAGTGAGTCAGGCGGCGGAGGGAATTCACCCCTCCACTTT. Translated: CAISESGGGGNSPLHF.

The rearrangement links TRBV24-1 to TRBJ2-2; the D is unclear. This CDR3 has 14 amino acids. Germline assignment: CDR1 KGHDR and CDR2 SFDVKD. V was cut by 0 bases and J by 7 bases, with 8 bases left in between. For the CDR3, the DNA is TGTGCCACCAGTGATTTGTCGGACGGCGGGGAGCTGTTTTTT. Its translation: CATSDLSDGGELFF.

The rearrangement links TRBV21-1 to TRBJ1-5. TRBV21-1 is a recognized pseudogene. The CDR3 is 13 residues long. The CDR3 sequence is CASSGGCNQPQHF. In nucleotides, the CDR3 is TGTGCCAGCAGCGGGGGATGCAATCAGCCCCAGCATTTT.

As DNA, the CDR3 is TGCGCCAGCAGCTTAGGGACATCCACTGAAGCTTTCTTT. It translates to CASSLGTSTEAFF. V and J are TRBV5-1 and TRBJ1-1; D may be TRBD1 (6 bases). CDR1 is SGHRS and CDR2 is YFSETQ in the germline V gene. V lost 2 bases and J lost 4, with 9 bases in between. The CDR3 runs 13 residues.

J is TRBJ1-5 and V is TRBV11-2, with a tentative D call TRBD1 (6 bases). Trimming removed 1 base from V and 2 bases from J, with 9 bases in between. CDR3 size: 15 residues. CDR1 SGHAT and CDR2 FQNNGV come from the germline V gene. Here the CDR3 DNA reads TGTGCCAGCAGCTTAGCCAGGGGCGGCAATCAGCCCCAGCATTTT. Its protein product is CASSLARGGNQPQHF.

The chain has TRBV2 and TRBJ1-4; D may be TRBD1 (6 bases). Germline lookup yields CDR1 SNHLY and CDR2 FYNNEI. V was cut by 11 bases and J by 10 bases, with 23 bases left in between. CDR3 length equals 14 residues. The CDR3 nucleotides read TGTGCCGGAAAATCAGGGGCAGCCCCAGGAAAACTGTTTTTT. Translated: CAGKSGAAPGKLFF.

The J gene is TRBJ1-4, the V gene TRBV6-4, with D possibly TRBD1 on 5 matching bases. The CDR3 extends over 16 amino acids. The ends were cut back, 6 bases at V and 7 bases at J, with 21 bases in the middle. The germline V gene has CDR1 MRHNA and CDR2 SNTAGT. CDR3 DNA sequence: TGTGCCAGCAGCCGCAAGCGGGGGGTTTGGGGTGAAAAACTGTTTTTT. Translating gives CASSRKRGVWGEKLFF.

This chain connects TRBV12-5 to TRBJ1-2; 7 nucleotides agree with TRBD1. CDR1 LGHNT and CDR2 FRNRAP come from the germline V gene. CDR3 size: 15 residues. V shed 1 base, J shed 5 bases, and the junction held 7 bases outside the gene matches. The CDR3 here is CASGLATRGDYGYTF. The CDR3 coding sequence is TGTGCTAGTGGTTTGGCTACCAGGGGGGATTATGGCTACACCTTC. Using reference TRBV12-5 and TRBJ1-2 for the parts outside the CDR3, the full variable domain is DARVTQTPRHKVTEMGQEVTMRCQPILGHNTVFWYRQTMMQGLELLAYFRNRAPLDDSGMPKDRFSAEMPDATLATLKIQPSEPRDSAVYFCASGLATRGDYGYTFGSGTRLTVV.